Sequencing of this TCR beta chain was carried out in a study of tumor and adjacent non-tumor tissue in lung cancer. Overall study: Approximately 4 million productive TCRbeta reads were obtained per sample on average.

No cell sorting was done before RNA was extracted from the tissue. The normal lung tissue was taken more than 3 cm from the tumor edge. The library came from three nested PCR rounds adapted from ARM-PCR protocols. TCRdb independently ran MiXCR on the multiplex PCR reads; one entry per CDR3 protein. The sample carries some 95,000 distinct CDR3 sequences, 80% recorded once. As concerns this clonotype: One junction end disagrees with the germline gene, perhaps due to a read error.

The CDR3 totals 12 residues. Germline loops: CDR1 SGHAT, CDR2 FQNNGV. Material: distant non-tumor lung tissue. This clonotype was obtained from a man in his fifties or sixties with small cell lung cancer. The chain joins TRBV11-2 to TRBJ2-3; no clear D gene. The CDR3 protein is CGSSLTSDTQYF. The CDR3 DNA follows: TGTGGCAGCAGCTTAACTTCAGACACGCAGTATTTT.